This T cell receptor (beta chain) was sequenced for a study of blood T cell repertoires in COVID-19. In the study overall: COVID-19 samples, acute and convalescent, were from the United States, Italy and Spain. Nucleic acid was either cDNA or gDNA, and it came from T cells, B-cell-depleted T cells, or PBMCs.

Methods used by the authors: Scientists estimated how many nucleated cells there were by amplifying reference gene primers. TCRdb keeps only in-frame clones here, not all; method: immunoSEQ multiplex PCR. That table gives V, J and clone size, and the DNA gave D and trimming. The table records around 50,000 clones, about 92% of them present only once. The Seattle patients, enrolled during active infection, were followed longitudinally. Sequenced input: peripheral blood. The sequence derives from a man aged 55 to 69 with COVID-19, enrolled during active disease.

The CDR3 DNA reads as TGCGCCAGCAGCTTAGGGGTTTCGACCTACGAGCAGTACTTC. Translating gives CASSLGVSTYEQYF. The genes are TRBV5-1 and TRBJ2-7, with D maybe TRBD1 (5 bases). Germline CDR1 and CDR2: SGHRS and YFSETQ. This CDR3 is built from 14 residues. Trimming left V 2 bases short and J 2 bases short, with 11 bases between.